Here is one T cell receptor beta chain with its context. Its target is not known. The data were taken from a study of long-term antiretroviral therapy in people with HIV. Study context: By about a decade, the earliest samples predate the 2015 immediate-ART recommendation. Study-level results: Compared with controls, HIV repertoires showed narrower CDR3 length ranges.

Per donor, a minimum of one pre-ART and a minimum of two post-ART PBMC samples were available. The authors ran the immunoSEQ assay, v3.0, at survey level. Libraries were prepared by immunoSEQ multiplex PCR; TCRdb keeps only in-frame clonotypes and omits some of them. The sample lists tens of thousands of clones, roughly 81% seen once, with 4.8% in the top ten. CDR1 and CDR2 (germline): MNHEY, SVGAGI. This CDR3 is built from 14 residues. Trimming took off 6 bases at V and 1 base at J, with 13 bases between the two ends. This clonotype originated in a woman aged 30 to 39 with HIV. The chain combines TRBV6-5 with TRBJ2-7, with D perhaps TRBD1 or TRBD2 (5 bases each). Sequencing used unsorted PBMCs, obtained approximately 2.9 years before starting antiretroviral therapy. CDR3 sequence (DNA): TGTGCCAGCAGGCCCGGGACCGAATCCTACGAGCAGTACGTC. The encoded protein is CASRPGTESYEQYV.